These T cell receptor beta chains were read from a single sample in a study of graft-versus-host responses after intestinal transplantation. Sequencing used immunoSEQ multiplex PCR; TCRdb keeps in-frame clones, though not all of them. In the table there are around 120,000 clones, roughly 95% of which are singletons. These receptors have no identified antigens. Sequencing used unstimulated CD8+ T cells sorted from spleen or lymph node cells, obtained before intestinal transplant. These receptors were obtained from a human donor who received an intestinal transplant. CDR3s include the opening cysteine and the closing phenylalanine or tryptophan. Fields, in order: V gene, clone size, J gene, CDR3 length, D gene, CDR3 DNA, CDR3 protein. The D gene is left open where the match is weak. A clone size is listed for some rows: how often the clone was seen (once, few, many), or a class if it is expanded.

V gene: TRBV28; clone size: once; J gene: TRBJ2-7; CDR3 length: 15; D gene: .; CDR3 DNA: TGTGCCAGCAGTACCCGTGGGGGGATCATCTACGAGCAGTACTTC; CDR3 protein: CASSTRGGIIYEQYF
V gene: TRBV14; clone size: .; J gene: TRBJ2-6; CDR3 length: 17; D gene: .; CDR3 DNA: TGTGCCAGCAGCCAAGAATATCCCAGCTCTGGGGCCAACGTCCTGACTTTC; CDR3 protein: CASSQEYPSSGANVLTF
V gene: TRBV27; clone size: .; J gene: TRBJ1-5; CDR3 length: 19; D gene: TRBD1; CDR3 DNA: TGTGCCAGCAGTTTAGAAGGGGACAGGGCCAAATATAGCAATCAGCCCCAGCATTTT; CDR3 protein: CASSLEGDRAKYSNQPQHF
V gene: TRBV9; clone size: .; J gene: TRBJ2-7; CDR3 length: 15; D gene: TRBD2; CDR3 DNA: TGTGCCAGCAGCGTAGAAACTAGCGGGATCCACGAGCAGTACTTC; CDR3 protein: CASSVETSGIHEQYF
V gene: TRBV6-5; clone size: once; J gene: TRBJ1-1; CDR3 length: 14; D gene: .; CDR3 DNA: TGTGCCAGCAGATCCCTAGAAAGGGAGATTAGGACTTTCTTT; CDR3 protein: CASRSLEREIRTFF
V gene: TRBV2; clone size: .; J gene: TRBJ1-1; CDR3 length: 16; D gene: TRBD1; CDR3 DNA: TGTGCCAGCAGGAATGGCCCAGGGGGCGGAGGAACTGAAGCTTTCTTT; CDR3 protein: CASRNGPGGGGTEAFF
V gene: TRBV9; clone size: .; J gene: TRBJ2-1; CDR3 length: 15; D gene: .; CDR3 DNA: TGTGCCAGCAGCGTATCTGCGGCAAGGGACAATGAGCAGTTCTTC; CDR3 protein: CASSVSAARDNEQFF
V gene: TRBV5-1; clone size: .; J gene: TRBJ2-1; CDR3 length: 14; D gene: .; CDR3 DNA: TGCGCCAGCTCGTGGGGGGCGGACTACAATGAGCAGTTCTTC; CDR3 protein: CASSWGADYNEQFF
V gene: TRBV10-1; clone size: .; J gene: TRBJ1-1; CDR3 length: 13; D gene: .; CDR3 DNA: TGCGCCAGCAGTGACAGGGGTGAAACTGAAGCTTTCTTT; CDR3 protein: CASSDRGETEAFF
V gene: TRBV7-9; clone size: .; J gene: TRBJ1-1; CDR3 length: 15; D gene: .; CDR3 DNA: TGTGCCAGCAGCTTAGGTGCAGGGAAGAACACTGAAGCTTTCTTT; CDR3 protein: CASSLGAGKNTEAFF
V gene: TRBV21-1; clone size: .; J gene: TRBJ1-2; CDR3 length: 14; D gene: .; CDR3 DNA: TGTGCCAGCAGCAAAGCGGACAGCCTATATGGCTACACCTTC; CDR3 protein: CASSKADSLYGYTF
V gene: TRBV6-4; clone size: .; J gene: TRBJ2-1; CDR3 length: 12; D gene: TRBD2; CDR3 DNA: TGTGCCAGCAGTGACTTTAGCGGGATGACGTTCTTC; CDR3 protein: CASSDFSGMTFF
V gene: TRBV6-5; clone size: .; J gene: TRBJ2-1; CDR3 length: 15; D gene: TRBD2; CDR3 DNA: TGTGCCAGCAGCCCAACTAGCGATGTTTACAATGAGCAGTTCTTC; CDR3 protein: CASSPTSDVYNEQFF
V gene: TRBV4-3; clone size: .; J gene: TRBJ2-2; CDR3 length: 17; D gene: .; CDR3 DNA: TGCGCCAGCAGCCAAGGCCGGGGCCTTATGAACACCGGGGAGCTGTTTTTT; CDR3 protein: CASSQGRGLMNTGELFF
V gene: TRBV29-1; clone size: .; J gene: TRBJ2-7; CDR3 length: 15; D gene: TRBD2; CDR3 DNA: TGCAGCGTTGCTCCTGCCGGACTAGCGTTCTACGAGCAGTACTTC; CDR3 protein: CSVAPAGLAFYEQYF
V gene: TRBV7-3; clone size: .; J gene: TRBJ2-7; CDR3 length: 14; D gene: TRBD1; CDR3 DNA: TGTGCCAGCAGCCCCGGACAGGGGAACTACGAGCAGTACTTC; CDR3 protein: CASSPGQGNYEQYF
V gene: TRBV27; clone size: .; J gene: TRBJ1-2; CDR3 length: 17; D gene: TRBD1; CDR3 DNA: TGTGCCAGCAGTTTATCCTTTTCGGACAGGAAAGACTATGGCTACACCTTC; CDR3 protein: CASSLSFSDRKDYGYTF
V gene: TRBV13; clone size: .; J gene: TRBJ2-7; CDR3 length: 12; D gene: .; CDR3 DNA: TGTGCCAGCAGCTTATCAAGCGGCGAGCAGTACTTC; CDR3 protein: CASSLSSGEQYF
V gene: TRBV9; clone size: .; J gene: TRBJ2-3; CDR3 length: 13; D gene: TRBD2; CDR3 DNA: TGTGCCAGCTCCAGCGGGGCCACAGATACGCAGTATTTT; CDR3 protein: CASSSGATDTQYF
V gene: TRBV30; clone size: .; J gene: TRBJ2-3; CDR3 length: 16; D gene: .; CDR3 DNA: TGTGCCTGGAGTGTTCTCCGACAGGTGGGGTGGGATACGCAGTATTTT; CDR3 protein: CAWSVLRQVGWDTQYF
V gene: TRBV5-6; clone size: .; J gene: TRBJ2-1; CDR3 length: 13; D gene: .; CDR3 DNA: TGTGCCAGCAGCTTGTCGGTCTACAATGAGCAGTTCTTC; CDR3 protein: CASSLSVYNEQFF
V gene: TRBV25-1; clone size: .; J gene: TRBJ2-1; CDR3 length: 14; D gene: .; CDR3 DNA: TGTGCCAGCAGTGCAGGTCACATACAATACGAGCAGTTCTTC; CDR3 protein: CASSAGHIQYEQFF
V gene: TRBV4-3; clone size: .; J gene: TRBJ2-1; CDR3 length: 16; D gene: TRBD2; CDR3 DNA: TGCGCCAGCAGCCAAGATCGGCGGGAGGGCCGCAATGAGCAGTTCTTC; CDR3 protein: CASSQDRREGRNEQFF
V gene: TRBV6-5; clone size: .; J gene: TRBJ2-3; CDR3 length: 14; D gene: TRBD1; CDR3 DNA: TGTGCCAGCAGTCCACAGGGGGACACAGATACGCAGTATTTT; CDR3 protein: CASSPQGDTDTQYF
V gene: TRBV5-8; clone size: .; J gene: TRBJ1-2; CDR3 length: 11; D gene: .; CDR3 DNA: TGTGCCAGCCCACGGGGGGGTGGCTACACCTTC; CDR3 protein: CASPRGGGYTF
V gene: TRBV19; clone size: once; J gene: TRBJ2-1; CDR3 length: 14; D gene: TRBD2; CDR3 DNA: TGTGCCAGTAGTATCCCCAGCGGGAGCAATGAGCAGTTCTTC; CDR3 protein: CASSIPSGSNEQFF
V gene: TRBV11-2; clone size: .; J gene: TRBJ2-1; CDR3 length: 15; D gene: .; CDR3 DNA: TGTGCCAGCAGCGACCCCTTGAGCTCCTACAATGAGCAGTTCTTC; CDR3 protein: CASSDPLSSYNEQFF
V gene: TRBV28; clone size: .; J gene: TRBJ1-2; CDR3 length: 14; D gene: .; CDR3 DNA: TGTGCCAGCAGTTTAGGGGGCAGTTACTATGGCTACACCTTC; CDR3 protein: CASSLGGSYYGYTF
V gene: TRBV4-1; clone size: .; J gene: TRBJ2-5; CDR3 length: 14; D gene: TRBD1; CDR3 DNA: TGCGCCAGCAGGCGTAGGGACAGCCAAGAGACCCAGTACTTC; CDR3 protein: CASRRRDSQETQYF
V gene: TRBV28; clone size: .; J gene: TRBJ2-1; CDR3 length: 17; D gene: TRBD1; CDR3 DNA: TGTGCCAGCAGTGGAATCGGACAGGGGCCCGGGTACAATGAGCAGTTCTTC; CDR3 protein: CASSGIGQGPGYNEQFF
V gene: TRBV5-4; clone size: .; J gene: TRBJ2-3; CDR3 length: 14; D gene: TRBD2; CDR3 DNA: TGTGCCAGCAGCTATGATTGGGGGGGAGATACGCAGTATTTT; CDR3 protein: CASSYDWGGDTQYF
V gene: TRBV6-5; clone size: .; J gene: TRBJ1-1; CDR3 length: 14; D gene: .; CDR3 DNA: TGTGCCAGCAGTTACCGGCCAGGGCGGACTGAAGCTTTCTTT; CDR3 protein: CASSYRPGRTEAFF
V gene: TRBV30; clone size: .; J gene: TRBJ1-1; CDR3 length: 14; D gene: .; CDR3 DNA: TGTGCCTGGAGTGTACTAGGTCCGAACACTGAAGCTTTCTTT; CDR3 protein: CAWSVLGPNTEAFF
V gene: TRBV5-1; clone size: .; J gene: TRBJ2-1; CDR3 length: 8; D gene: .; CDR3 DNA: TGCGCCAGCAGCTGGTGGGTCTTC; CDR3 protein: CASSWWVF
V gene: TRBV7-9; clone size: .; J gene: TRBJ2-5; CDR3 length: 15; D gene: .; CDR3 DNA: TGTGCCAGCAGCCTCCGCCCGATAACGGGGGAGACCCAGTACTTC; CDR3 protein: CASSLRPITGETQYF
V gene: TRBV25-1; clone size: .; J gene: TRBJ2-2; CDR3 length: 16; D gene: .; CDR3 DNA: TGTGCCAGCAGTGAATGGGGGTTTGAAGGGACCGGGGAGCTGTTTTTT; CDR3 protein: CASSEWGFEGTGELFF
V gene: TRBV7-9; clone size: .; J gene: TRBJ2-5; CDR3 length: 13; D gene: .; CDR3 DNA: TGTGCCAGCAGGGTGGGGGGTACTGAGACCCAGTACTTC; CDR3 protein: CASRVGGTETQYF
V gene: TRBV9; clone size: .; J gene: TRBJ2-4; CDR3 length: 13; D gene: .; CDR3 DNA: TGTGCCAGCAGCGTAGGAGAGGGGAACATTCAGTACTTC; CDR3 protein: CASSVGEGNIQYF
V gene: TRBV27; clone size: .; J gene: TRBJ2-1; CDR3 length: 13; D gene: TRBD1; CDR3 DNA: TGTGCCAGCAGTATCCTCTCCAGGGGGGAGCAGTTCTTC; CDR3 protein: CASSILSRGEQFF
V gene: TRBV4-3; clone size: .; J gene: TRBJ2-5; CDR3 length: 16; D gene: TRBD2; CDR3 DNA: TGCGCCAGCAGCCCATACGTGGCGGGAGTCCCGGAGACCCAGTACTTC; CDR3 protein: CASSPYVAGVPETQYF
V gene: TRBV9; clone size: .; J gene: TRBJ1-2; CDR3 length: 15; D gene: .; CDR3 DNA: TGTGCCAGCAGCGTAGCACCAGCTCGTCCCTATGGCTACACCTTC; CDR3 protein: CASSVAPARPYGYTF
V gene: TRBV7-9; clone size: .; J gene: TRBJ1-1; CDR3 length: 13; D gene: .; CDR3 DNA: TGTGCCAGCAGCCGGCGCGCGGGGACTGAAGCTTTCTTT; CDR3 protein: CASSRRAGTEAFF
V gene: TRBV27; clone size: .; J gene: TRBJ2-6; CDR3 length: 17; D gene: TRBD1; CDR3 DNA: TGTGCCAGCAGAAGACAGGGTAGCTTTGGGGGGGCCAACGTCCTGACTTTC; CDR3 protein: CASRRQGSFGGANVLTF
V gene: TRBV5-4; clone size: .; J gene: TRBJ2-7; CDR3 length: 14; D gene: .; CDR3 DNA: TGTGCCAGCAGCCCGGGACTCGGGCCCTACGAGCAGTACTTC; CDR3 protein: CASSPGLGPYEQYF
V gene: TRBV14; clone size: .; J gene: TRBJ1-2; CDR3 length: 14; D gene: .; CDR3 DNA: TGTGCCAGCAGCCAAGTGTCAAGCAGCTATGGCTACACCTTC; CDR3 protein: CASSQVSSSYGYTF
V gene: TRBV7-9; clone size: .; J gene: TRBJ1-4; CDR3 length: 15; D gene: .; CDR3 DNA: TGTGCCAGCAGCCCCCCGGCGGCCAGCTATGAAAAACTGTTTTTT; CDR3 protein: CASSPPAASYEKLFF
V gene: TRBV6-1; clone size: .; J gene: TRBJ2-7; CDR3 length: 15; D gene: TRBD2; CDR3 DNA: TGTGCCAGCACCGACCGGACTAGCGGAACCTACGAGCAGTACTTC; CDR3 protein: CASTDRTSGTYEQYF
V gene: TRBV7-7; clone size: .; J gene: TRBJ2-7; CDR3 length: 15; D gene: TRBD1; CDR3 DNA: TGTGCTAGCAGCCCGGGGACAGGGAGTTCCTACGAGCAGTACTTC; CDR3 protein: CASSPGTGSSYEQYF
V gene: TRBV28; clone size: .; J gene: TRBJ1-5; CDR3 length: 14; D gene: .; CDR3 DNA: TGTGCCAGCAGTTTGGCCGCAGATCCCCAGCCCCAGCATTTT; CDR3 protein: CASSLAADPQPQHF
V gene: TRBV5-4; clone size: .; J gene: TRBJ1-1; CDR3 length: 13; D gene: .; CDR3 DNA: TGTGCCAGCGCCGTGACAGTGAACACTGAAGCTTTCTTT; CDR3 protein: CASAVTVNTEAFF
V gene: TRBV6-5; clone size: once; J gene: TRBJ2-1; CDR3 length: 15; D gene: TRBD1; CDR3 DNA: TGTGCCAGCAGTGGGGGACAGAGCTCCTACAATGAGCAGTTCTTC; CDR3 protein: CASSGGQSSYNEQFF
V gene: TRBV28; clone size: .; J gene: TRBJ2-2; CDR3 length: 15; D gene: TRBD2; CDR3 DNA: TGTGCCAGCAGTCCTAGCGGGACATACACCGGGGAGCTGTTTTTT; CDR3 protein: CASSPSGTYTGELFF
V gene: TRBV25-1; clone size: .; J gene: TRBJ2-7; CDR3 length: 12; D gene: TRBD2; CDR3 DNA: TGTGCTAGCGGGAGGGCTTTCTACGAGCAGTACTTC; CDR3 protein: CASGRAFYEQYF
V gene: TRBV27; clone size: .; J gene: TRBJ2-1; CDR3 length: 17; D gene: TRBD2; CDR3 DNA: TGTGCCAGCAGTTTAAAGTTTTGGCTAGCGGAGCCCAATGAGCAGTTCTTC; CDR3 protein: CASSLKFWLAEPNEQFF
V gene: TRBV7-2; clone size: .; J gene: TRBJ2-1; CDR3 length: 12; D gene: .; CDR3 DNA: TGTGCCAGCAGCTTCCTTTACAATGAGCAGTTCTTC; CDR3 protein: CASSFLYNEQFF
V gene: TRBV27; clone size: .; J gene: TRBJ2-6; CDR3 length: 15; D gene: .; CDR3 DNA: TGTGCCAGCAGTTTCCGGATATCCGGGGCCAACGTCCTGACTTTC; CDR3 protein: CASSFRISGANVLTF